One sample yielded the 8 T cell receptor beta chains listed below, sequenced in a study of T-cell reconstitution after alpha-beta-depleted transplantation in children. TCRbeta library construction was performed incorporating unique molecular identifiers. Via MiXCR, TCRdb re-called the PCR reads, giving one row per CDR3 protein. The sample holds 450,000 to 600,000 distinct CDR3 sequences, under 15% seen once. The specimen was PBMCs, mostly from graft donor cells, collected 360 days after TCRalphabeta/CD19-depleted stem cell transplant. The source of these receptors is a male patient under 18 who had a stem cell transplant for acute myeloid leukemia, so the T cells may come from the graft donor.

The chain joins TRBV12-3 or TRBV12-4 to TRBJ2-7; the D is unclear. Deletions cut 3 bases from V and 2 bases from J, with 14 bases between. The CDR3 runs 15 residues. Written as DNA, the CDR3 is TGTGCCAGCAGTTTCCCCGGCAGACCACCCTACGAGCAGTACTTC. The encoded protein is CASSFPGRPPYEQYF.

As for this clonotype: In this CDR3 the conserved last residue, phenylalanine or tryptophan, is missing, so a read error is likely. This chain uses TRBV7-2 with TRBJ1-3; D is possibly TRBD1 (6 bases). Germline CDR1 is SGHTA and CDR2 is FQGNSA. V was clipped by 2 bases and J by 0 bases, with 11 bases between them. The length of the CDR3 is 16 residues. The CDR3 here is CASSLLPRGSGNTIYY. DNA for the CDR3: TGTGCCAGCAGCTTATTGCCCAGGGGCTCTGGAAACACCATATATTAT.

This clonotype was seen a few times. The rearrangement joins TRBV5-1 to TRBJ1-3, with a possible D match to TRBD1 (6 bases). CDR3 size: 16 residues. V lost 1 base to trimming and J lost 2 bases, with 13 bases between them. Germline CDR1 SGHRS, CDR2 YFSETQ. Written as DNA, the CDR3 is TGCGCCAGCAGCTTGACTGGGCCAGGGGCTGGAAACACCATATATTTT. Its protein product is CASSLTGPGAGNTIYF.

This clonotype was counted only a few times. The J gene is TRBJ2-7, the V gene TRBV10-1, with 8 positions matching TRBD2. This CDR3 has 18 amino acids. The V segment lost 2 bases and the J segment 2 bases; nucleotides outside the gene matches: 14. Germline CDR1 and CDR2: WNHNN and SYGVQD (reference sequence). DNA of the CDR3: TGCGCCAGCAGTGAGCGACCTAGCGGGCGAGGCACGACCTACGAGCAGTACTTC. Residues: CASSERPSGRGTTYEQYF.

The chain is built from TRBV11-3 and TRBJ2-1; TRBD2 matches 9 bases. Germline lookup yields CDR1 SGHNT and CDR2 YENEEA. The CDR3 is made up of 17 amino acids. Germline trimming cut 3 bases from V and 8 bases from J; bases unmatched to any gene: 14. CDR3: CASSLGVLREGPDEQFF. DNA of the CDR3: TGTGCCAGCAGCTTGGGGGTTTTGCGGGAGGGCCCCGATGAGCAGTTCTTC. The full variable domain, completed using reference TRBV11-3 and TRBJ2-1, is EAGVVQSPRYKIIEKKQPVAFWCNPISGHNTLYWYLQNLGQGPELLIRYENEEAVDDSQLPKDRFSAERLKGVDSTLKIQPAELGDSAVYLCASSLGVLREGPDEQFFGPGTRLTVL.

A few counts support this clonotype. The V call is TRBV9, the J call TRBJ2-1, with D tentatively TRBD2 (6 bases). The length of the CDR3 is 15 residues. From germline, CDR1 is SGDLS and CDR2 YYNGEE. Trimming pared 2 bases from V and 2 bases from J, leaving 11 bases between. CDR3 in amino acids: CASSVATRTYNEQFF. The CDR3 DNA reads as TGTGCCAGCAGCGTGGCGACTAGAACCTACAATGAGCAGTTCTTC. Full variable domain (rest looked up from reference TRBV9 and TRBJ2-1): DSGVTQTPKHLITATGQRVTLRCSPRSGDLSVYWYQQSLDQGLQFLIQYYNGEERAKGNILERFSAQQFPDLHSELNLSSLELGDSALYFCASSVATRTYNEQFFGPGTRLTVL.

The CDR3 coding sequence is TGTGCCAGCAGTTACTCGATCAGGGTGGGGACCCAGTACTTC. This codes for CASSYSIRVGTQYF. The chain couples TRBV6-2 or TRBV6-3 to TRBJ2-5; possible D gene TRBD1, 5 bases. Trimming cost V 0 bases and J 7 bases, with 12 bases left between them. CDR3 size: 14 residues. Germline V gene sequence: CDR1 MNHEY, CDR2 SVGEGT.

This clonotype was seen ten or more times. This chain joins TRBV29-1 and TRBJ2-1, with 7 bases that match TRBD1. The germline V gene has CDR1 SQVTM and CDR2 ANQGSEA. The CDR3 sequence is 17 residues long. Trimming removed 0 bases from V and 1 base from J; junction bases left unmatched: 9. The CDR3 sequence is CSVEDFPGGWSYNEQFF. The CDR3 DNA reads as TGCAGCGTTGAAGACTTCCCAGGGGGTTGGTCCTACAATGAGCAGTTCTTC.